The present TCR beta chain was sequenced within a study of Graves' ophthalmopathy and Graves' hyperthyroidism. Study-wide background: The study drew peripheral blood at initial diagnosis, before any treatment.

Study-wide results and limits: The blood repertoire also included most expanded thyroid clonotypes above 0.001 frequency.

With a duration under 3 months, ophthalmopathy in the donors showed moderate-to-severe activity, CAS ≥3 and NOSPECS ≥4. CDR1 and CDR2 from the germline V gene are SGHRS and YFSETQ. V lost 0 bases and J 2 bases, leaving 11 bases between the germline ends. The CDR3 covers 15 residues. Researchers took RNA transcripts and amplified TCR beta CDR3 regions from them. First-round RT-PCR relied on HTBI primers, and a second-round multiplex PCR came next. Via MiXCR, TCRdb re-called the multiplex PCR reads, giving one row per CDR3 protein. This sample carries 360,000 or so distinct CDR3 sequences, approximately 20% of them seen once, and the ten largest clones take around 1.4%. This clonotype was counted a few times. The antigen is undetermined.

V is TRBV5-1 and J is TRBJ2-5; tentative D call: TRBD2 (6 bases). The clonotype originates from a woman younger than 30 with Graves' ophthalmopathy. Sequencing input: peripheral blood. CDR3 DNA sequence: TGCGCCAGCAGCTTGGACCCAGGGAGGCAAGAGACCCAGTACTTC. Translation gives CASSLDPGRQETQYF.